The 3 T cell receptor beta chains below come from one sample, sequenced in a study of T-cell reconstitution after alpha-beta-depleted transplantation in children (dated by TCRdb to 2016 to 2017). Points the paper makes about the study in general: The apparently early recovery of alphabetaT-cell counts about two months after transplant reportedly depended on only several hundred rapidly expanded clones that came from non-depleted graft cells.

To prepare the library, PCR was applied. This sample was sequenced with an Illumina HiSeq 2500. TCR libraries were prepared with molecular barcoding, using unique molecular identifiers to normalize TCRbeta repertoire quantification. TCRdb handled the public reads itself, with Q25 trimming in fastp and clone calling in MiXCR, and kept productive beta chains. Rows with a matching CDR3 protein are joined into one entry that keeps the most common DNA and genes. Within this sample are tens of thousands of distinct CDR3 sequences, with under 6.5% of them counted one time only. Clones ranked in the top ten supply around 27% of the sample. The time point label, as the study defines it: day 60 (about 2 months) after transplantation. The meaning of the sample's treatment or condition label: allogeneic hematopoietic cell transplantation with graft depleted of TCRalphabeta T cells and CD19 B cells. No antigen has been assigned to these receptors.

The material sequenced was peripheral blood, taken 60 days after TCRalphabeta/CD19-depleted stem cell transplant. Every receptor here comes from a child less than two years old who had a stem cell transplant for acute myeloid leukemia, so the T cells may come from the graft donor.

This clonotype was detected many times. The chain has TRBV5-6 and TRBJ1-1; no clear D. V lost 0 bases, J lost 6 bases, and 9 bases lay in between. This CDR3 is 13 amino acids long. Germline CDR1 and CDR2: SGHDT and YYEEEE. The CDR3 DNA is TGTGCCAGCAGCTTGGGGAATATGGCTGAAGCTTTCTTT. This sequence encodes CASSLGNMAEAFF.

Ten or more counts support this clonotype. The chain couples TRBV5-1 to TRBJ1-5, with D uncertain. The germline V gene encodes CDR1 SGHRS and CDR2 YFSETQ. The CDR3 contains 13 residues. V lost 7 bases, J lost 5 bases, and 13 bases lay in between. The CDR3 here is CASSPKGDQPQHF. In DNA, the CDR3 is TGCGCCAGCTCGCCAAAGGGTGATCAGCCCCAGCATTTT.

In this sample, this clonotype turned up many times. The V call is TRBV7-6, the J call TRBJ2-7, with 7 nucleotides matching TRBD2. Trimming took 3 bases from V and 5 from J; bases not matched to a gene: 1. The CDR3 runs to 12 residues. Per germline, CDR1 SGHVS and CDR2 FNYEAQ. CDR3 region: CASSFSGHEQYF. The DNA for the CDR3 is TGTGCCAGCAGCTTTAGCGGGCACGAGCAGTACTTC.